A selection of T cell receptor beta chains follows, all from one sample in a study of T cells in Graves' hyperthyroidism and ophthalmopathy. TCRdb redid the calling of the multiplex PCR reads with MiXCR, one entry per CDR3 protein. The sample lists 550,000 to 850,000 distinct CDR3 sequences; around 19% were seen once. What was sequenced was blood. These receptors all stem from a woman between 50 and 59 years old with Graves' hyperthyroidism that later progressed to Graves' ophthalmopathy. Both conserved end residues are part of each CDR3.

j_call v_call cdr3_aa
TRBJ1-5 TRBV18 CASSPTQGVGNQPQHF
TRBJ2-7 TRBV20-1 CSAGDGLAGRLYEQYF
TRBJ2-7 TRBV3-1 CASSFLGGLDGEQYF
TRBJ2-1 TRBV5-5 CASSLIGGHEQFF
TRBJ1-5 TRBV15 CATSRDYGQGSSNQPQHF
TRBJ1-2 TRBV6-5 CASSYGTNLGYYGYTF
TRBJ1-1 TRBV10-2 CASTLGLGTEAFF
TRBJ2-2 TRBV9 CASSVRDSRATGELFF
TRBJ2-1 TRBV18 CASSPGLAGGLEQFF
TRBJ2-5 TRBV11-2 CASSHERGGVETQYF
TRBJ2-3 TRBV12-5 CASGSQADTQYF
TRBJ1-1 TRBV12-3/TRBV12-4 CATGWLSEAFF
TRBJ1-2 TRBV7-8 CASSLARGVGNYGYTF
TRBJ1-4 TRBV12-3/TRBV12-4 CASTLLQGFEKLFF
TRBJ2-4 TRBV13 CASSLVLNIQYF
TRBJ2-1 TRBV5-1 CASSFSQSGTNEQFF
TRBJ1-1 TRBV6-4 CASSYGVGMNTEAFF
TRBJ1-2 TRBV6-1 CATGEDRGRAYGYTF
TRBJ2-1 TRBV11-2 CASSLTSGGLNEQFF
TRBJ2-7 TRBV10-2 CASSVLAGELGYEQYF
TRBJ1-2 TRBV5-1 CASRLNTGVGGYTF
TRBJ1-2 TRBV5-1 CASSDIGDYGYTF
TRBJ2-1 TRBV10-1 CASSEGTCLSNEQFF
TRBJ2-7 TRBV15 CATSSADRGNEQYF
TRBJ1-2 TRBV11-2 CASPSGYGYTF
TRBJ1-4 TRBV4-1 CASSHQQGSNEKLFF
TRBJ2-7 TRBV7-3 CASSLTGQGGEQYF
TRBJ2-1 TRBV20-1 CSATINDSRRRFF
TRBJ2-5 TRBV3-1 CASSPGTLETQYF
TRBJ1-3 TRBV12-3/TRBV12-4 CASSSPGQGANTIYF
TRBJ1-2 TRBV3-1 CASSQEGLTRHGYTF
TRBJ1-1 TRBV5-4 CASSLPGRQREAFF
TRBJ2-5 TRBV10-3 CAIRKGQGGETQYF
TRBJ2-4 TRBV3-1 CASSQDLALAKNIQYF
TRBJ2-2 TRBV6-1 CASRVQGAGTGELFF
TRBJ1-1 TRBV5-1 CASSLFTAGAAEAFF
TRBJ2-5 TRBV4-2 CASSQIPKGETQYF
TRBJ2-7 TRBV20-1 CSASGEKNYEQYF
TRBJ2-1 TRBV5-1 CASSGQGRDEQFF
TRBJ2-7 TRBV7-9 CASSPGADYEQYF
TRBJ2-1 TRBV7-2 CASSLSESYNEQFF
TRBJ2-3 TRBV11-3 CASSHDRDTQYF
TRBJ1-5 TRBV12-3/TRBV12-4 CASSVQGRNQPQHF
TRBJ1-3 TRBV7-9 CASSLMTGTSSGNTIYF
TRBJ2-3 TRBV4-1 CASSPMRSGAGDTQYF
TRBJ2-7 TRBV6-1 CASMGGIGNEQYF
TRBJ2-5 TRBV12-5 CASGPTGLAETQYF
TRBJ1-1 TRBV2 CASSRTGGAGTEAFF
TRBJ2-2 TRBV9 CASSDRDKKNTGELFF
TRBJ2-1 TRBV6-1 CASSEQGAYVNEQFF
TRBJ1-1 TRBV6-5 CASSYSLTALNTEAFF
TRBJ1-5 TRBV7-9 CASSKTTGDGQPQHF
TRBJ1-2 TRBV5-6 CASSYQGLGGYTF
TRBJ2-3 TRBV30 CATQGKRTDTQYF